This TCR beta chain comes out of a study of response to subunit inactivated influenza vaccine. Study-wide findings and caveats: A suggestion made by the authors is that each seasonal influenza vaccination recruits few new T cells.

TCRdb re-called the RT-PCR reads with MiXCR, one entry per CDR3 protein. The sample has around 580,000 distinct CDR3 sequences; around 15% are singletons. Trimming cost V 0 bases and J 3 bases; bases outside gene matches: 14. The CDR3 extends over 18 amino acids. This clonotype showed up many times. The target antigen is unknown. This sample comprised PBMCs from blood, obtained 12 days after vaccination. The chain links TRBV12-3 or TRBV12-4 to TRBJ2-7; 7 bases fit TRBD1. The clonotype originates from a middle-aged man who received an inactivated influenza vaccine. The CDR3 nucleotides read TGTGCCAGCAGTTTAGCGTTTTCTGGGGGCTGGACAGGCTACGAGCAGTACTTC. As protein: CASSLAFSGGWTGYEQYF.